What follows are 6 T cell receptor beta chains derived from one specimen sequenced in a study of blood T cell repertoires in COVID-19. Sequencing used immunoSEQ multiplex PCR; TCRdb keeps in-frame clones, though not all of them. The data show 150,000 to 200,000 clones, less than 90% seen once. The sample comprised peripheral blood. The source is a woman between 65 and 79 years old with COVID-19, enrolled during active disease.

In this sample, this clone turned up a few times. V usage is TRBV27 and J usage is TRBJ2-3; D possibly corresponds to TRBD1 (5 bases). Trimming took 1 base from V and 0 from J, leaving 11 bases between them. Germline V CDR1 and CDR2: MNHEY, SMNVEV (reference sequence). The CDR3 covers 16 residues. CDR3 residues: CASSLLGHFSTDTQYF. DNA of the CDR3: TGTGCCAGCAGTTTATTAGGACACTTTAGCACAGATACGCAGTATTTT.

The rearrangement links TRBV19 to TRBJ1-6; tentatively, D is TRBD1 (5 bases). The CDR3 runs to 14 residues. The germline V and J ends were trimmed by 3 bases and 9 bases, with 12 bases remaining between them. CDR1 LNHDA and CDR2 SQIVND come from the germline V gene (reference sequence). The chain's CDR3 is CASSITGVGSPLHF. CDR3 in DNA: TGTGCCAGTAGTATCACGGGGGTTGGTTCACCCCTCCACTTT.

The V and J genes are TRBV24-1 and TRBJ2-2; TRBD1 might be the D (9 bases). Trimming took off 5 bases at V and 4 bases at J, with 19 bases between the two ends. This CDR3 has 17 residues. In germline, CDR1 is KGHDR, CDR2 SFDVKD. CDR3 loop: CATSARDRAGGTGELFF. CDR3 sequence (DNA): TGTGCCACCAGTGCCCGGGACAGGGCGGGGGGCACCGGGGAGCTGTTTTTT.

The DNA for the CDR3 is TGTGCCAGCACCCGCCAGGGGCGGGAGGCAGGAGAGACCCAGTACTTC. Its protein product is CASTRQGREAGETQYF. The chain uses TRBV7-2 and TRBJ2-5; TRBD2 matches at 8 bases. V trimming: 7 bases; J trimming: 4 bases; junction bases outside the gene matches: 14. The CDR3 extends over 16 amino acids. Germline-derived CDR1 and CDR2 are SGHTA and FQGNSA.

As for this clone: At the DNA level, this CDR3 is encoded by other sequences in the same sample as well. The rearrangement uses TRBV7-9 and TRBJ2-7, with D unclear. The germline V gene has CDR1 SEHNR and CDR2 FQNEAQ (reference sequence). The CDR3 is 13 residues long. V was shortened by 1 base and J by 4 bases, with 8 bases between the two germline ends. The CDR3: CASSLDRVYEQYF. CDR3 nucleotides: TGTGCCAGCAGCTTAGACCGCGTGTACGAGCAGTACTTC.

This chain links TRBV29-1 with TRBJ1-1; D uncertain. V was clipped by 7 bases and J by 0 bases, with 12 bases between them. This CDR3 region has 13 residues. The V gene's germline CDR1 is SQVTM and CDR2 ANQGSEA. CDR3 residues: CSALRGMNTEAFF. CDR3 DNA sequence: TGCAGCGCCCTCCGGGGAATGAACACTGAAGCTTTCTTT.